The rows below give T cell receptor beta chains drawn from one sample of a study of T cells after posttransplantation cyclophosphamide. Sequencing used immunoSEQ multiplex PCR; TCRdb keeps in-frame clones, though not all of them. The repertoire shows 25,000 to 35,000 clones, none seen only once; the top ten take about 4.5%. The sequenced sample was PBMCs. These receptors came from a woman aged 25 to 39 in good health and a related stem cell transplant donor. CDR3s include the opening cysteine and the closing phenylalanine or tryptophan. A D gene is named only where the DNA matches it firmly. The listing skips clone size in some rows; elsewhere it reads once, few, many or a size class.

length: 17
J: TRBJ1-3
V: TRBV6-1
size: few
D: -
DNA: TGTGCCAGCAGTGAAGCGCCGCCTGGGCCCTCTGGAAACACCATATATTTT
CDR3: CASSEAPPGPSGNTIYF

length: 15
J: TRBJ1-6
V: TRBV30
size: few
D: TRBD1
DNA: TGTGCCTGGAGTGCGCCAGACAGGGGGATTTCACCCCTCCACTTT
CDR3: CAWSAPDRGISPLHF

length: 17
J: TRBJ2-5
V: TRBV6-1
size: -
D: TRBD1
DNA: TGTGCCAGCAGTGAAGCGGCTACAGGGGGGAGGAGGGAGACCCAGTACTTC
CDR3: CASSEAATGGRRETQYF

length: 13
J: TRBJ2-7
V: TRBV5-1
size: many
D: TRBD1
DNA: TGCGCCAGCAGCTTGACAGGGGGCAACGAGCAGTACTTC
CDR3: CASSLTGGNEQYF

length: 15
J: TRBJ2-3
V: TRBV7-2
size: many
D: -
DNA: TGTGCCAGCAGCTTGGTCGGGACTAGCACAGATACGCAGTATTTT
CDR3: CASSLVGTSTDTQYF

length: 14
J: TRBJ1-1
V: TRBV12-3/TRBV12-4
size: many
D: -
DNA: TGTGCCAGCAGTTTAGTGGCAGTATGGCCTGAAGCTTTCTTT
CDR3: CASSLVAVWPEAFF

length: 17
J: TRBJ2-6
V: TRBV25-1
size: few
D: TRBD1
DNA: TGTGCCAGCAGTCGACAGGGCTTTAGCTCTGGGGCCAACGTCCTGACTTTC
CDR3: CASSRQGFSSGANVLTF

length: 15
J: TRBJ2-1
V: TRBV4-3
size: many
D: TRBD2
DNA: TGCGCCAGCAGCCGGGAGGGACTAACCTACAATGAGCAGTTCTTC
CDR3: CASSREGLTYNEQFF

length: 16
J: TRBJ1-1
V: TRBV6-2/TRBV6-3
size: many
D: TRBD1
DNA: TGTGCCAGCAGTTTAGGACCTGGACAGGTCGACACTGAAGCTTTCTTT
CDR3: CASSLGPGQVDTEAFF

length: 15
J: TRBJ2-3
V: TRBV7-2
size: -
D: TRBD2
DNA: TGTGCCAGCAGCTTAGTGGGCGGGGGGTTAGATACGCAGTATTTT
CDR3: CASSLVGGGLDTQYF

length: 15
J: TRBJ2-7
V: TRBV10-3
size: many
D: -
DNA: TGTGCCATCAGTGAGACTAGTAGGGACACCTACGAGCAGTACTTC
CDR3: CAISETSRDTYEQYF

length: 14
J: TRBJ1-1
V: TRBV6-2/TRBV6-3
size: many
D: -
DNA: TGTGCCAGCAGTTTCTCCGGGACTTCCAACGGAGCTTTCTTT
CDR3: CASSFSGTSNGAFF

length: 14
J: TRBJ2-7
V: TRBV6-2/TRBV6-3
size: many
D: -
DNA: TGTGCCAGCAGTTTGACAAATTTCGCCTACGAGCAGTACTTC
CDR3: CASSLTNFAYEQYF

length: 15
J: TRBJ1-1
V: TRBV19
size: many
D: -
DNA: TGTGCCAGTAATATGGGCCTTGGAGGGGGTCCTGAAGCTTTCTTT
CDR3: CASNMGLGGGPEAFF

length: 13
J: TRBJ2-2
V: TRBV6-5
size: many
D: -
DNA: TGTGCCAGCAGAACAGCTTACACCGGGGAGCTGTTTTTT
CDR3: CASRTAYTGELFF

length: 15
J: TRBJ1-4
V: TRBV5-1
size: many
D: -
DNA: TGCGCCAGCAGCTCCGGGGGGCGCGGTGATGAAAAACTGTTTTTT
CDR3: CASSSGGRGDEKLFF

length: 15
J: TRBJ1-1
V: TRBV5-1
size: many
D: TRBD1
DNA: TGCGCCAGCACCTTCAGGGGGGCGCCTCCCACTGAAGCTTTCTTT
CDR3: CASTFRGAPPTEAFF

length: 16
J: TRBJ1-2
V: TRBV19
size: many
D: -
DNA: TGTGCCAGTACCCCGGACTACGGGCTGCCTAACTATGGCTACACCTTC
CDR3: CASTPDYGLPNYGYTF

length: 13
J: TRBJ2-1
V: TRBV5-6
size: many
D: -
DNA: TGTGCCAGCAGTCTGATCAGGGGTACCGTGCAGTTCTTC
CDR3: CASSLIRGTVQFF

length: 16
J: TRBJ1-2
V: TRBV7-6
size: many
D: TRBD1
DNA: TGTGCCAGCAGCTTAGATCACAGGGGGCAGGACTATGGCTACACCTTC
CDR3: CASSLDHRGQDYGYTF

length: 14
J: TRBJ1-1
V: TRBV6-2/TRBV6-3
size: many
D: TRBD1
DNA: TGTGCCAGCAGCATTACAGGGGGTGAGACTGAAGCTTTCTTT
CDR3: CASSITGGETEAFF

length: 12
J: TRBJ2-1
V: TRBV19
size: many
D: -
DNA: TGTGCCAGTAGGGGCCAGCCGGATGAGCAGTTCTTC
CDR3: CASRGQPDEQFF

length: 16
J: TRBJ2-5
V: TRBV24-1
size: few
D: -
DNA: TGTGCCACCAGTGAACTCCCTAGGAGTCAAGGAGAGACCCAGTACTTC
CDR3: CATSELPRSQGETQYF

length: 15
J: TRBJ1-1
V: TRBV12-3/TRBV12-4
size: few
D: -
DNA: TGTGCCAGCAGGCTGGCAGGCGTCATGAACACTGAAGCTTTCTTT
CDR3: CASRLAGVMNTEAFF

length: 16
J: TRBJ2-1
V: TRBV19
size: many
D: TRBD1
DNA: TGTGCCAGTCGCGGTGAGGGGACAGTTTCCTACAATGAGCAGTTCTTC
CDR3: CASRGEGTVSYNEQFF

length: 16
J: TRBJ1-1
V: TRBV12-3/TRBV12-4
size: few
D: -
DNA: TGTGCCAGCAGCTATTCTAAGACAGACGCAAACACTGAAGCTTTCTTT
CDR3: CASSYSKTDANTEAFF

length: 12
J: TRBJ2-2
V: TRBV6-5
size: many
D: -
DNA: TGTGCCATTTCCGCGAACACCGGGGAGCTGTTTTTT
CDR3: CAISANTGELFF

length: 18
J: TRBJ2-5
V: TRBV19
size: -
D: TRBD1
DNA: TGTGCCAGTAGTACTTTTACCCTCGGGGACAGGGGCGGAGAGACCCAGTACTTC
CDR3: CASSTFTLGDRGGETQYF

length: 16
J: TRBJ2-4
V: TRBV5-8
size: many
D: -
DNA: TGTGCCAGCAGCTTCGGACAGCTACTAGCCAAAAACATTCAGTACTTC
CDR3: CASSFGQLLAKNIQYF

length: 12
J: TRBJ2-1
V: TRBV29-1
size: many
D: -
DNA: TGCAGCGTTGTGAAGGGGTTGAATGAGCAGTTCTTC
CDR3: CSVVKGLNEQFF

length: 15
J: TRBJ2-3
V: TRBV6-2/TRBV6-3
size: many
D: TRBD1
DNA: TGTGCCAGCAGTACCGGACAGGGTGCCACAGATACGCAGTATTTT
CDR3: CASSTGQGATDTQYF

length: 18
J: TRBJ1-1
V: TRBV19
size: many
D: TRBD1
DNA: TGTGCCAGTAGTACCCAAATTCTGACAGGGTCTGAGGTCACTGAAGCTTTCTTT
CDR3: CASSTQILTGSEVTEAFF

length: 15
J: TRBJ2-1
V: TRBV6-5
size: many
D: TRBD1
DNA: TGTGCCAGCAGTTACTCGGGACAGGGGCACAATGAGCAGTTCTTC
CDR3: CASSYSGQGHNEQFF

length: 16
J: TRBJ1-2
V: TRBV7-9
size: few
D: -
DNA: TGTGCCAGCAGCCCCTGGGGGGACCAACCTCTGGATGGCTACACCTTC
CDR3: CASSPWGDQPLDGYTF

length: 16
J: TRBJ2-2
V: TRBV5-1
size: many
D: TRBD2
DNA: TGCGCCAGCAGCTTGAGACTAGCGGGGGGCCCCGGGGAGCTGTTTTTT
CDR3: CASSLRLAGGPGELFF

length: 15
J: TRBJ2-7
V: TRBV11-2
size: few
D: -
DNA: TGTGCCAGCAGCTCCCAGGGGAGGACCGGCTACGAGCAGTACTTC
CDR3: CASSSQGRTGYEQYF

length: 16
J: TRBJ1-4
V: TRBV4-3
size: many
D: TRBD1
DNA: TGCGCCAGCAGCCATTTGACAGGGGGCGGATATGAAAAACTGTTTTTT
CDR3: CASSHLTGGGYEKLFF

length: 14
J: TRBJ2-2
V: TRBV18
size: many
D: -
DNA: TGTGCCAGCTCAGCGCATGCGAACACCGGGGAGCTGTTTTTT
CDR3: CASSAHANTGELFF

length: 17
J: TRBJ1-2
V: TRBV7-2
size: many
D: -
DNA: TGTGCCAGCAGCACACAGGGAGGAGCGCCGTCAATCTATGGCTACACCTTC
CDR3: CASSTQGGAPSIYGYTF

length: 17
J: TRBJ2-3
V: TRBV15
size: -
D: TRBD1
DNA: TGTGCCACCAGCAGAGTCGCAGGGACAGGGGTGGCAGATACGCAGTATTTT
CDR3: CATSRVAGTGVADTQYF

length: 13
J: TRBJ2-2
V: TRBV7-2
size: many
D: -
DNA: TGTGCCAGCAGCCAGATTAACACCGGGGAGCTGTTTTTT
CDR3: CASSQINTGELFF

length: 15
J: TRBJ2-5
V: TRBV30
size: -
D: TRBD2
DNA: TGTGCCTGGAGCCCGACTAGCGGGGGGGCAGAGACCCAGTACTTC
CDR3: CAWSPTSGGAETQYF

length: 14
J: TRBJ2-5
V: TRBV2
size: -
D: -
DNA: TGTGCCAGCACTAGGGACTTGCCCCAAGAGACCCAGTACTTC
CDR3: CASTRDLPQETQYF

length: 15
J: TRBJ1-5
V: TRBV7-2
size: many
D: -
DNA: TGTGCCAGCAGCGGGAGCAGGGGCTTTGATCAGCCCCAGCATTTT
CDR3: CASSGSRGFDQPQHF

length: 18
J: TRBJ2-4
V: TRBV30
size: few
D: -
DNA: TGTGCCTGGAATCGGGCGGGGAGCAGGTCCCTAGCCAAAAACATTCAGTACTTC
CDR3: CAWNRAGSRSLAKNIQYF

length: 15
J: TRBJ1-3
V: TRBV2
size: many
D: -
DNA: TGTGCCAGCAGCGCACGGATCAGGGCTGGAAACACCATATATTTT
CDR3: CASSARIRAGNTIYF

length: 13
J: TRBJ2-4
V: TRBV29-1
size: -
D: -
DNA: TGCAGCGTAGTTCACCCGGGGAAAAACATTCAGTACTTC
CDR3: CSVVHPGKNIQYF

length: 14
J: TRBJ2-3
V: TRBV18
size: many
D: -
DNA: TGTGCCAGCTCACCACGGGCATCTCATGATACGCAGTATTTT
CDR3: CASSPRASHDTQYF